This T cell receptor (beta chain) derives from a study of OX40 agonist ivuxolimab in advanced cancers. With respect to the entire study: The costimulatory receptor OX40 (CD134) was targeted by ivuxolimab, a fully human IgG2 agonistic monoclonal antibody. Intravenous ivuxolimab was administered to patients every 2 weeks at six dose levels: 0.01, 0.1, 0.3, 1.5, 3 and 10 mg/kg. Among the roughly 54 dose-escalation patients, about 19 had hepatocellular carcinoma, roughly 15 melanoma, 9 renal cell carcinoma and 9 head and neck cancer. In the dose-escalation cohort, 70% to 85% of patients were male, and the mean age was approximately 60 years with a range of roughly 23 to 79. Prior anti-PD-1, anti-PD-L1 or anti-CTLA-4 therapy was permitted, and approximately 39% of dose-escalation patients had received checkpoint inhibitors. Partial responses occurred in three dose-escalation patients, of whom one had hepatocellular carcinoma and two had cutaneous melanoma. Peripheral TCRbeta sequencing was intended to test whether TCR sequence diversity was altered and clonal T-cell expansion was caused by ivuxolimab. The paper reports the monotherapy dose-escalation portion (N = 52 patients) of the phase I ivuxolimab trial.

Study-level results and caveats: The antigen specificity of the peripheral T cells that underwent clonal expansion was not determined. Low levels of normalized T-cell clonal expansion were also shown by some nonresponding patients. After ivuxolimab, more expanded clones were found on average in CD8+ T cells than in CD4+ T cells. At doses from 0.1 to 3.0 mg/kg, clonal expansion was seen in both CD4+ and CD8+ blood T cells between baseline and week 6. In partial responders in the 0.1-3.0 mg/kg groups, normalized peripheral clonal expansion was found to be among the lowest, especially among CD8+ T cells.

Including cysteine and phenylalanine, the CDR3 has 14 amino acids. The read is trimmed to its CDR3 DNA, 42 bases read in frame from base 1. V is pared back by 2 bases and J by 5 bases, with 13 bases lying between the germline termini. The germline V gene encodes CDR1 MGHRA and CDR2 YSYEKL. Comment on this clone: Its antigen target is currently unknown. No much larger clone is present one base from it, and per-base qualities are unavailable.

To sequence the TCRbeta CDR3 region, genomic DNA was isolated from the sorted cells. TCRbeta CDR3 regions were sequenced using the immunoSEQ Assay. The source is immuneACCESS, and TCRdb retained only in-frame sequences with V and J called. Part of the clones is not carried over; for the studies checked, unresolved V genes explain less than half of this, and the remainder is unexplained. In all, the sample holds about 18,000 clones, and just over 70% of those were seen once. The top ten hold under 20% of the sample. Patients with autoimmune disease history or receiving systemic immunosuppression were excluded from the trial. Peripheral blood for TCR sequencing was collected from all dose cohorts at baseline, on cycle 4 day 1, and on cycle 7 day 1. The samples were drawn from a first-in-human, open-label, multicenter phase I dose-escalation trial of ivuxolimab. Adults with locally advanced or metastatic melanoma, renal cell carcinoma, hepatocellular carcinoma or head and neck squamous cell carcinoma were enrolled in the trial. Before TCR sequencing, CD4+ T cells and CD8+ T cells from peripheral blood were sorted into separate populations.

Recombination connected TRBV4-1 to TRBJ2-7; no D gene call is confident. The starting material was CD4+ or CD8+ T cells sorted from blood, obtained in a trial of the OX40 agonist ivuxolimab. This TCR came from an adult with an advanced solid tumor such as melanoma, head and neck, liver or kidney cancer. The nucleotide sequence is TGCGCCAGCAGCCAAAAGTGGGGTGAGGACGAGCAGTACTTC. Translation gives CASSQKWGEDEQYF.